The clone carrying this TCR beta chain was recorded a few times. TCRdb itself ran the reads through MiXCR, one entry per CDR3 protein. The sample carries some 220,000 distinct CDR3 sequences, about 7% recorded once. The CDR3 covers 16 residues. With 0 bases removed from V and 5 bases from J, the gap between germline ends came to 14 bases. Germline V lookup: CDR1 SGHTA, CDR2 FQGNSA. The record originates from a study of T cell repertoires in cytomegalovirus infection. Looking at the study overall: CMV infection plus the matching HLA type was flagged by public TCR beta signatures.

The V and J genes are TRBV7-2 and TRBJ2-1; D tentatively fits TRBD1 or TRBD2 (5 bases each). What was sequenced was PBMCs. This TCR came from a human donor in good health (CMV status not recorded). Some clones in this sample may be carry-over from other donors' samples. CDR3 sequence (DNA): TGTGCCAGCAGCTTAGCCCCCGCCGGGGCTAACAATGAGCAGTTCTTC. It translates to CASSLAPAGANNEQFF.